A single sample gave rise to the 2 T cell receptor beta chains below, sequenced in a study of T cell responses to AZD1222 COVID-19 vaccine. The assay was immunoSEQ multiplex PCR, and TCRdb's table has in-frame clones only and misses some. The data hold approximately 130,000 clones, with roughly 85% observed a single time. The sample here was peripheral blood, taken 28 days after the second dose of the MenACWY control vaccine. Receptors were obtained from an adult who received the MenACWY meningococcal vaccine as a control.

This clone showed up just once. The rearrangement joins TRBV11-1 to TRBJ1-1, with D hard to call. V lost 6 bases and J lost 7, with 9 bases in between. The CDR3 length is 11 residues. Per the germline V gene, CDR1 is SGHAT and CDR2 is FQDESV (reference sequence). CDR3 nucleotides: TGTGCCAGCAGGATCTCCGGTGAAGCTTTCTTT. This encodes CASRISGEAFF.

The chain has TRBV28 and TRBJ2-7; perhaps TRBD2 as D (6 bases). The V and J ends lost 7 bases and 6 bases respectively, with 13 bases between them. The germline CDR1 and CDR2 sequences are MDHEN and SYDVKM. CDR3 size: 12 residues. CDR3 amino acids: CASNGAGFEQYF. The CDR3 nucleotides are TGTGCCAGCAATGGGGCGGGGTTCGAGCAGTACTTC.